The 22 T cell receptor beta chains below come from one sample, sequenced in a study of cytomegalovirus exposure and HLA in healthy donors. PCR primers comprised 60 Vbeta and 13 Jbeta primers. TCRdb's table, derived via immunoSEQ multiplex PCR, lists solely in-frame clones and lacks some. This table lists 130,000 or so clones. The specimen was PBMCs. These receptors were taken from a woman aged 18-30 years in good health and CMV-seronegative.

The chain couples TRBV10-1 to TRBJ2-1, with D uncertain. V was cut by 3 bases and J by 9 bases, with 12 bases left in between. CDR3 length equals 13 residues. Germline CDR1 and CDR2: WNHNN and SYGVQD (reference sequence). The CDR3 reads CASSDNLLAEQFF. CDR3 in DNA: TGCGCCAGCAGTGATAATCTTCTGGCTGAGCAGTTCTTC.

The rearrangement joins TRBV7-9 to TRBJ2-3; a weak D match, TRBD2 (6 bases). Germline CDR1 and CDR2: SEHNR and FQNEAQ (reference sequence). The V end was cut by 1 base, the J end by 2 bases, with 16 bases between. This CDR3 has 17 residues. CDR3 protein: CASSLDLGGVHTDTQYF. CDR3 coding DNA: TGTGCCAGCAGCTTAGATCTGGGGGGAGTACACACAGATACGCAGTATTTT.

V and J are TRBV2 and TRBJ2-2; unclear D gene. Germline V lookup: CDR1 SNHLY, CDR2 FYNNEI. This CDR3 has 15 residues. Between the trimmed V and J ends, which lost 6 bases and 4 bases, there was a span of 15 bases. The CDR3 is CASRVTTGSTGELFF. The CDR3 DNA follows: TGTGCCAGCAGAGTTACTACGGGTAGCACCGGGGAGCTGTTTTTT.

This CDR3 is CASSLGAGGANVLTF. The CDR3 DNA is TGTGCCAGCAGCTTGGGGGCGGGTGGGGCCAACGTCCTGACTTTC. This rearrangement joins TRBV11-3 to TRBJ2-6, with a possible D match to TRBD1 (6 bases). Germline assignment: CDR1 SGHNT and CDR2 YENEEA. The CDR3 is 15 amino acids. V lost 3 bases and J 3 bases, leaving 9 bases between the germline ends.

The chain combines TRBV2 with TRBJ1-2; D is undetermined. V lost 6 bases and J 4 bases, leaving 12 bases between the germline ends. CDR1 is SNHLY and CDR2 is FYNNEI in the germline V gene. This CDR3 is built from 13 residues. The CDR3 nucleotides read TGTGCCAGCAGCCGCGACACGTTCTATGGCTACACCTTC. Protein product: CASSRDTFYGYTF.

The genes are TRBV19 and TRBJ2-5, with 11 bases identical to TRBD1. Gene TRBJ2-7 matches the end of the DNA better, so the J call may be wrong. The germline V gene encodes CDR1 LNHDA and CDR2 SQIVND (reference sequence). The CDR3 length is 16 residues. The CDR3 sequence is CASSTQTGTGGYEQYF. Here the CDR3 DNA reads TGTGCCAGTAGTACCCAGACCGGGACAGGGGGCTACGAGCAGTACTTC.

Here the CDR3 DNA reads TGTGCCAGCAGCTTGAAGGGGCTGAACACTGAAGCTTTCTTT. Encoded protein: CASSLKGLNTEAFF. The gene calls are TRBV5-8 and TRBJ1-1; possibly TRBD1 for D (5 bases). Deletions cut 1 base from V and 0 bases from J, with 7 bases between. Germline V lookup: CDR1 SGHTS, CDR2 YDEGEE. The CDR3 contains 14 residues. Full variable domain (outside the CDR3, taken from reference TRBV5-8 and TRBJ1-1): EAGVTQSPTHLIKTRGQQATLRCSPISGHTSVYWYQQALGLGLQFLLWYDEGEERNRGNFPPRFSGRQFPNYSSELNVNALELEDSALYLCASSLKGLNTEAFFGQGTRLTVV.

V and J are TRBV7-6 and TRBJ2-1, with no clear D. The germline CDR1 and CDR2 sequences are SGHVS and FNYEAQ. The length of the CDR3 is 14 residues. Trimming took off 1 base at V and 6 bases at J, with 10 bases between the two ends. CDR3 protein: CASSLGGPSNEQFF. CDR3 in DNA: TGTGCCAGCAGCTTAGGCGGCCCAAGCAATGAGCAGTTCTTC.

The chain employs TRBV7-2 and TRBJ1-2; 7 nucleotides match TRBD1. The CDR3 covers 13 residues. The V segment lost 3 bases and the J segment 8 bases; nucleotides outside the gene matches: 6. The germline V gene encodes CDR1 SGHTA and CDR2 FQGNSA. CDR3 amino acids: CASSFTGAGGYTF. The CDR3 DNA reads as TGTGCCAGCAGCTTTACAGGGGCGGGCGGCTACACCTTC.

CDR3 in DNA: TGTGCCAGTAGTATGGGGTTAACGCAGGGAAGGCGCAATCAGCCCCAGCATTTT. Protein: CASSMGLTQGRRNQPQHF. This chain joins TRBV19 and TRBJ1-5; tentative D call: TRBD1 (5 bases). There are 18 residues in the CDR3. Germline V gene sequence: CDR1 LNHDA, CDR2 SQIVND (reference sequence). The V and J ends lost 3 bases and 2 bases respectively, with 20 bases between them. Drawing the rest from reference TRBV19 and TRBJ1-5, the complete variable domain is DGGITQSPKYLFRKEGQNVTLSCEQNLNHDAMYWYRQDPGQGLRLIYYSQIVNDFQKGDIAEGYSVSREKKESFPLTVTSAQKNPTAFYLCASSMGLTQGRRNQPQHFGDGTRLSIL.

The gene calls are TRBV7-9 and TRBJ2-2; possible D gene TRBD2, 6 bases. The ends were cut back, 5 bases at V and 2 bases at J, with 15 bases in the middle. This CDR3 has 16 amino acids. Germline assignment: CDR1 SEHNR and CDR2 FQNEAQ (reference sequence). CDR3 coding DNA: TGTGCCAGCAGCCAGGGACTGACTCTTAACACCGGGGAGCTGTTTTTT. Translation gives CASSQGLTLNTGELFF.

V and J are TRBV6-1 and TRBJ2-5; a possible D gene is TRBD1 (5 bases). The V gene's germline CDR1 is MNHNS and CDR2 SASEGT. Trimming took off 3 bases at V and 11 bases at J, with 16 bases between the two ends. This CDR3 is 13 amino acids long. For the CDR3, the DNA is TGTGCCAGCAGTGAGCTTAGGGGCACTAAGCAGTACTTC. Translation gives CASSELRGTKQYF.

In nucleotides, the CDR3 is TGCACCAGCAGCCGACTTATTTTAGAGACCCAGTACTTC. Amino acids: CTSSRLILETQYF. The chain recombines TRBV1 with TRBJ2-5; TRBD2 was called by the table and not checked on the DNA. TRBV1 is noted as a pseudogene. The CDR3 is 13 amino acids.

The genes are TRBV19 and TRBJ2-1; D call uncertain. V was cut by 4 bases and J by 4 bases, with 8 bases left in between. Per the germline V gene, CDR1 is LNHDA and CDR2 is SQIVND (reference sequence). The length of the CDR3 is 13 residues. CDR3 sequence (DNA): TGTGCCAGTAGTACCCCCAGGTACAATGAGCAGTTCTTC. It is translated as CASSTPRYNEQFF.

CDR3 in amino acids: CACSNSNQETQYF. The CDR3 nucleotides read TGTGCCTGCTCTAACAGCAATCAAGAGACCCAGTACTTC. The chain couples TRBV30 to TRBJ2-5; no clear D. With 6 bases removed from V and 2 bases from J, the gap between germline ends came to 13 bases. This CDR3 comprises 13 residues. CDR1 and CDR2 (germline): GTSNPN, SVGIG (reference sequence).

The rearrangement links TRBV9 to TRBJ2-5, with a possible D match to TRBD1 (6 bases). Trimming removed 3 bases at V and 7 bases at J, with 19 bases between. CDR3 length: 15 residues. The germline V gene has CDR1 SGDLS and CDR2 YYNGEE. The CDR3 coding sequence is TGTGCCAGCAGCGACTCCGGGACACTTTCGGCGACCCAGTACTTC. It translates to CASSDSGTLSATQYF.

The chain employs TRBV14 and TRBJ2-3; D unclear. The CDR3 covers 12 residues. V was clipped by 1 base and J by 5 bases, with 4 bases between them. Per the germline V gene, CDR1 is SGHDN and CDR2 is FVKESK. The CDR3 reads CASSQVGDTQYF. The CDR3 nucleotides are TGTGCCAGCAGCCAAGTCGGAGATACGCAGTATTTT.

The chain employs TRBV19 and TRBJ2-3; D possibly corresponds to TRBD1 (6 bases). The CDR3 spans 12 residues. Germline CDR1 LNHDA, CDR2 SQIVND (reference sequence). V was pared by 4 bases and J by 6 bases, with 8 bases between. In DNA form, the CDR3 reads TGTGCCAGTAGTACCCAGGGGGATACGCAGTATTTT. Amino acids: CASSTQGDTQYF.

The DNA for the CDR3 is TGTGCCAGCAGACTTGTGGGACAGACTTCCACTGAAGCTTTCTTT. Its translation: CASRLVGQTSTEAFF. The gene calls are TRBV27 and TRBJ1-1; 7 bases are shared with TRBD1. The germline CDR1 and CDR2 sequences are MNHEY and SMNVEV (reference sequence). After removal of 6 bases from V and 4 bases from J, the junction contained 11 bases not matched to a gene. This CDR3 region has 15 residues.

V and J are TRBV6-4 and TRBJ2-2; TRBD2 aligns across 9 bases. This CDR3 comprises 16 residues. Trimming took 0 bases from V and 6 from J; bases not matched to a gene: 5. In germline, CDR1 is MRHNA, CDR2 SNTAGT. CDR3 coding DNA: TGTGCCAGCAGTGACTCGGGCGGGAGGGACGCCGGGGAGCTGTTTTTT. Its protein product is CASSDSGGRDAGELFF.

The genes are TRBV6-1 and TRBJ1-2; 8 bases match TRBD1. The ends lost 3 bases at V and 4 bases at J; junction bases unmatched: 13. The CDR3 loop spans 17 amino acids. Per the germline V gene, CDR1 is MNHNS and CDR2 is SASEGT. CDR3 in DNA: TGTGCCAGCAGTGAGGCGCTATCGGTCGGACAGGGCTATGGCTACACCTTC. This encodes CASSEALSVGQGYGYTF.

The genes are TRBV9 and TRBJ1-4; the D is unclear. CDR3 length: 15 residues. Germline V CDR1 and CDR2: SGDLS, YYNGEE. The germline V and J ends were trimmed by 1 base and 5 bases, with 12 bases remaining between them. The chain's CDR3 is CASSVSGIINEKLFF. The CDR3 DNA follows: TGTGCCAGCAGCGTATCAGGAATTATAAATGAAAAACTGTTTTTT.